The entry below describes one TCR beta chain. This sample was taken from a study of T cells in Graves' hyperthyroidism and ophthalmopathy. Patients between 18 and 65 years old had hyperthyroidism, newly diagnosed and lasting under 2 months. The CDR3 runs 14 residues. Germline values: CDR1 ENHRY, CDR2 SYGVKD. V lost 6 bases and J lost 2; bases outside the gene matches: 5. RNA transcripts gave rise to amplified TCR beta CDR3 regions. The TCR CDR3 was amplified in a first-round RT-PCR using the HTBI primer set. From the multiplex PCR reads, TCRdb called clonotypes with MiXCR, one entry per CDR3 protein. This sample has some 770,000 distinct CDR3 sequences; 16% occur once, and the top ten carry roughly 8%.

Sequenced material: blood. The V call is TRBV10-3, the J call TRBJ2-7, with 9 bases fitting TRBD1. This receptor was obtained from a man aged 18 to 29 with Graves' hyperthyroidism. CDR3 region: CAIRYNRGPYEQYF. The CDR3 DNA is TGTGCCATCAGGTACAACAGGGGGCCCTACGAGCAGTACTTC.